This is a list of T cell receptor beta chains from one sample in a study of cytomegalovirus exposure and HLA in healthy donors. Clones were read by immunoSEQ multiplex PCR, and TCRdb kept only the in-frame ones, dropping some. The repertoire holds fewer than 120,000 clones, with 80% as singletons. Sequencing input: PBMCs. The receptors derive from an older woman in good health and CMV-seropositive. Each CDR3 is given with its conserved first and last residue. Each record gives: V gene, clone size, J gene, CDR3 protein. For some rows the clone size is stated as once, few or many, or as a class when expanded; others skip it.

TRBV4-2	few	TRBJ2-5	CASSQGTGGGETQYF
TRBV9	-	TRBJ2-7	CASSVSLAGGSGEQYF
TRBV2	-	TRBJ2-1	CASSNDRNEQFF
TRBV19	-	TRBJ2-5	CASRDRSRETQYF
TRBV29-1	-	TRBJ2-1	CSVAGGYNEQFF
TRBV6-1	-	TRBJ1-2	CASSEGNFRGYGYTF
TRBV2	-	TRBJ1-5	CASRALRGARNQPQHF
TRBV11-2	-	TRBJ2-1	CASSLGLAGTEQFF
TRBV28	-	TRBJ1-5	CASSFDGFSQPQHF
TRBV5-1	-	-	CASSRGTSGSAQPTYEQYF
TRBV6-4	-	TRBJ2-5	CASSWSGRAGETQYF
TRBV27	-	TRBJ2-5	CASSYGVRGETQYF
TRBV27	-	TRBJ2-7	CASNLQGALSDAHEQYF
TRBV9	-	TRBJ2-1	CASNVAGDGIEQFF
TRBV19	few	TRBJ1-1	CASSIVMVRHRDTEAFF
TRBV6-1	-	TRBJ2-3	CASSEEKRGTQYF
TRBV6-5	-	TRBJ2-3	CASSRSGTLADTQYF
TRBV9	-	TRBJ2-5	CASSEGSSGGETQYF
TRBV9	-	TRBJ2-2	CASSVGRTGRPGELFF
TRBV19	-	TRBJ2-7	CASSISPGSPYEQYF
TRBV7-9	few	TRBJ2-6	CASSITVVLTF
TRBV6-1	-	TRBJ1-4	CASQIQLINEKLFF
TRBV28	-	TRBJ1-2	CASSLGPINYGYTF
TRBV2	-	TRBJ2-1	CASRSGTGGDEQFF
TRBV5-1	-	TRBJ1-2	CASSLALSDGYTF
TRBV7-9	-	TRBJ1-2	CSSSLGTGGVYGYTF
TRBV27	-	-	CASSTAKSYEQYF
TRBV27	-	TRBJ2-7	CASRGGRAYEQYF
TRBV29-1	-	TRBJ2-7	CSVVPSGSYEQYF
TRBV5-4	-	TRBJ2-7	CASSLAGLVGEQYF
TRBV19	-	TRBJ1-4	CASRDSGNFATNEKLFF
TRBV5-1	-	TRBJ1-2	CASSLPGQGYGYTF
TRBV4-1	few	TRBJ2-1	CASSQVDMGLVYNEQFF
TRBV6-6	few	TRBJ2-1	CASSGTSGYNEQFF
TRBV2	-	TRBJ2-7	CASSVKRYEQYF